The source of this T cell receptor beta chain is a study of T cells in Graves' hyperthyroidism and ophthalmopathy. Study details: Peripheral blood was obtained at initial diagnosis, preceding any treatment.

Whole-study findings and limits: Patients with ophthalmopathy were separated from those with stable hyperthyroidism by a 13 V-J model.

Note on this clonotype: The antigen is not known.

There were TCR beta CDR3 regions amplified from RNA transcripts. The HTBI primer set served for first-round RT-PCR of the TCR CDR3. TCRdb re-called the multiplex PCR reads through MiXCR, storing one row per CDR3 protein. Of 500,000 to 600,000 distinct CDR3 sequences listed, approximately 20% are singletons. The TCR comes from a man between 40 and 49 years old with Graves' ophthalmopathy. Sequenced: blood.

The CDR3 DNA follows: TGCAGTGCTAGTAGGGGACTAGTATCCGAGCAGTACTTC. Residues: CSASRGLVSEQYF. The chain is built from TRBV20-1 and TRBJ2-7; 8 bases are shared with TRBD2. Germline CDR1 DFQATT, CDR2 SNEGSKA (reference sequence). The CDR3 contains 13 residues. With 3 bases clipped from V and 6 bases from J, the junction kept 7 bases outside the gene matches.